This TCR beta chain was sequenced in a study of blood T cells in healthy people across ages. Findings and limits, study-wide: Higher diversity, along with more naive CD4+ cells, distinguished long-lived donors from aged donors. TCR beta diversity correlated strongly with naive T cell percentage.

Then a second PCR, running roughly 6 to 11 cycles, was carried out with a sample-barcoded 5' primer and a J-beta primer mix. Each cDNA molecule was tagged by a template-switch adaptor with 12 random nucleotides. TCRdb independently ran MiXCR on the 5' RACE reads; one entry per CDR3 protein. The top ten hold around 21% of the sample, which has about 970,000 distinct CDR3 sequences, 51% seen once. Details on this clonotype: Its antigen remains unknown.

V lost 2 bases and J 4 bases, leaving 15 bases between the germline ends. Germline-derived CDR1 and CDR2 are KGHSH and LQKENI. The CDR3 is made up of 15 amino acids. The sample comprised blood. This chain connects TRBV18 to TRBJ2-7; TRBD1 or TRBD2 may be the D gene (6 bases each). The receptor was derived from a woman aged 55-69 years in good health. CDR3 DNA sequence: TGTGCCAGCTCACCAAACCGGGGGCAGGGGTACGAGCAGTACTTC. This codes for CASSPNRGQGYEQYF.